This is a list of T cell receptor beta chains from one sample in a study of blood T cell repertoires in COVID-19. Here immunoSEQ multiplex PCR was the method, and the copy in TCRdb shows in-frame clones only, minus some. The sample records about 61,000 clones, approximately 79% being singletons. The specimen was peripheral blood. The receptors were sampled from a woman in her sixties or seventies with acute or convalescent COVID-19. Both conserved end residues are part of each CDR3. D genes are given only for firm matches. Clone size is shown for a subset of rows, as once, few, many or a class of expanded clone.

cdr3_nt: TGTGCCAGCAGTCCCCTCGGGCTAGCGGGGGGTAACACCGGGGAGCTGTTTTTT
cdr3_aa: CASSPLGLAGGNTGELFF
v_call: TRBV6-6
clone_size: -
j_call: TRBJ2-2
d_call: TRBD2

cdr3_nt: TGTGCCAGCAGCGATCCCGGACAGAACGGCTACACCTTC
cdr3_aa: CASSDPGQNGYTF
v_call: TRBV6-4
clone_size: -
j_call: TRBJ1-2
d_call: -

cdr3_nt: TGTGCCAGCAGCTTAGTCGGGACAGGGTCCTCTGGAAACACCATATATTTT
cdr3_aa: CASSLVGTGSSGNTIYF
v_call: TRBV7-2
clone_size: -
j_call: TRBJ1-3
d_call: TRBD1

cdr3_nt: TGTGCCAGCAGCTTAATTTTGGGGGCCGGAGAGACCCAGTACTTC
cdr3_aa: CASSLILGAGETQYF
v_call: TRBV5-4
clone_size: -
j_call: TRBJ2-5
d_call: -

cdr3_nt: TGTGCCAGCAGCAGCGGGGGAAGCACAGATACGCAGTATTTT
cdr3_aa: CASSSGGSTDTQYF
v_call: TRBV7-2
clone_size: -
j_call: TRBJ2-3
d_call: TRBD2

cdr3_nt: TGTGCCAGCAGCTCGGGACTATCAAGCACAGATACGCAGTATTTT
cdr3_aa: CASSSGLSSTDTQYF
v_call: TRBV5-4
clone_size: -
j_call: TRBJ2-3
d_call: TRBD2

cdr3_nt: TGTGCCAGCAGTTCAAACTCCTACGAGCAGTACTTC
cdr3_aa: CASSSNSYEQYF
v_call: TRBV28
clone_size: -
j_call: TRBJ2-7
d_call: -

cdr3_nt: TGCGCCAGCAGTCATCACCACCGGGACAGCGTCGGTCACGAGCAGTACTTC
cdr3_aa: CASSHHHRDSVGHEQYF
v_call: TRBV23-1
clone_size: -
j_call: TRBJ2-7
d_call: TRBD1

cdr3_nt: TGTGCCAGCAGCCGGCGGGTAACCGGGGAGCTGTTTTTT
cdr3_aa: CASSRRVTGELFF
v_call: TRBV3-1/TRBV3-2
clone_size: -
j_call: TRBJ2-2
d_call: -

cdr3_nt: TGTGCCAGCAGTCCAAGACAGGGGGGCTCTTGGGTGTCCGGGGAGCTGTTTTTT
cdr3_aa: CASSPRQGGSWVSGELFF
v_call: TRBV7-6
clone_size: -
j_call: TRBJ2-2
d_call: TRBD1

cdr3_nt: TGTGCCAGCAGTGGGGCTGTAGCGCTAGCGGGGGAAGAGACCCAGTACTTC
cdr3_aa: CASSGAVALAGEETQYF
v_call: TRBV2
clone_size: -
j_call: TRBJ2-5
d_call: TRBD2

cdr3_nt: TGTGCCAGCAGTAGAACACAGGGGACTGAAGCTTTCTTT
cdr3_aa: CASSRTQGTEAFF
v_call: TRBV12-3/TRBV12-4
clone_size: -
j_call: TRBJ1-1
d_call: TRBD1

cdr3_nt: TGCAGCGTGGGGGAGGGGATTAACTATGGCTACACCTTC
cdr3_aa: CSVGEGINYGYTF
v_call: TRBV29-1
clone_size: -
j_call: TRBJ1-2
d_call: -

cdr3_nt: TGTGCCAGCAGCCGACTAGCGGGGGGGCCAAGAGGAACGCAGTATTTT
cdr3_aa: CASSRLAGGPRGTQYF
v_call: TRBV14
clone_size: -
j_call: TRBJ2-3
d_call: TRBD2

cdr3_nt: TGTGCCACCCGGGGGGGGGCAGTGGGCACTGAAGCTTTCTTT
cdr3_aa: CATRGGAVGTEAFF
v_call: TRBV6-5
clone_size: -
j_call: TRBJ1-1
d_call: -

cdr3_nt: TGTGCCAGTAGTATAGCACGAGGGGGGAACACTGAAGCTTTCTTT
cdr3_aa: CASSIARGGNTEAFF
v_call: TRBV19
clone_size: -
j_call: TRBJ1-1
d_call: -

cdr3_nt: TGTGCCAGCCGGAAGGGGGCAGCACAAGAGACCCAGTACTTC
cdr3_aa: CASRKGAAQETQYF
v_call: TRBV2
clone_size: -
j_call: TRBJ2-5
d_call: TRBD1

cdr3_nt: TGTGCCACCATAAACCCGGGGGGGCCGGGTACCGGGGAGCTGTTTTTT
cdr3_aa: CATINPGGPGTGELFF
v_call: TRBV2
clone_size: -
j_call: TRBJ2-2
d_call: TRBD2

cdr3_nt: TGTGCCAGTAGTCTAGCGGGGAACCAAGAGACCCAGTACTTC
cdr3_aa: CASSLAGNQETQYF
v_call: TRBV28
clone_size: once
j_call: TRBJ2-5
d_call: TRBD2

cdr3_nt: TGTGCCCGAGACAGGGAATACACTGAAGCTTTCTTT
cdr3_aa: CARDREYTEAFF
v_call: TRBV27
clone_size: -
j_call: TRBJ1-1
d_call: TRBD1

cdr3_nt: TGTGCCAGCAGACAGGAGATCTATAATTCACCCCTCCACTTT
cdr3_aa: CASRQEIYNSPLHF
v_call: TRBV6-5
clone_size: few
j_call: TRBJ1-6
d_call: -

cdr3_nt: TGTGCCAGCAGCCAAGATAGGGGTCACGGGACTGAAGCTTTCTTT
cdr3_aa: CASSQDRGHGTEAFF
v_call: TRBV3-1/TRBV3-2
clone_size: few
j_call: TRBJ1-1
d_call: -

cdr3_nt: TGTGCCAGCAGTTTACAGGGGGGAGGCAATCAGCCCCAGCATTTT
cdr3_aa: CASSLQGGGNQPQHF
v_call: TRBV27
clone_size: -
j_call: TRBJ1-5
d_call: TRBD1

cdr3_nt: TGTGCCAGCAGCTTCCAAGAGGGGGACCCCTACGAGCAGTACTTC
cdr3_aa: CASSFQEGDPYEQYF
v_call: TRBV5-6
clone_size: -
j_call: TRBJ2-7
d_call: -